The 18 T cell receptor beta chains given below trace back to one sample, sequenced in a study of immune evolution from preneoplasia to lung adenocarcinoma. Sequenced by immunoSEQ multiplex PCR; TCRdb stores in-frame clones only, minus some. Among about 13,000 clones, around 80% were seen once, and the ten largest hold under 5%. Sequencing was carried out using FFPE minimally invasive lung adenocarcinoma tissue. The origin of the receptors is a person in their 70s with lung adenocarcinoma.

The V gene is TRBV4-2, the J gene TRBJ2-7; 10 bases line up with TRBD2. Germline V gene sequence: CDR1 LGHNA, CDR2 YNFKEQ. The CDR3 loop spans 16 amino acids. V lost 1 base and J lost 2; bases outside the gene matches: 5. CDR3 loop: CASSQGGAGGTYEQYF. CDR3 DNA sequence: TGTGCCAGCAGCCAAGGGGGAGCGGGAGGGACCTACGAGCAGTACTTC.

The chain employs TRBV30 and TRBJ1-6; 8 bases are a match to TRBD1. V shed 1 base, J shed 6 bases, and the junction held 5 bases outside the gene matches. The CDR3 extends over 15 amino acids. Germline V lookup: CDR1 GTSNPN, CDR2 SVGIG (reference sequence). CDR3 sequence: CAWSEGTGPNSPLHF. CDR3 DNA sequence: TGTGCCTGGAGTGAGGGGACAGGACCTAATTCACCCCTCCACTTT.

This chain connects TRBV19 to TRBJ2-2; D is possibly TRBD1 (5 bases). The CDR3 is made up of 15 amino acids. Trimming cost V 3 bases and J 1 base, with 9 bases left between them. Germline loops: CDR1 LNHDA, CDR2 SQIVND (reference sequence). CDR3 DNA sequence: TGTGCCAGTAGTATTCAGGGCCAGAACACCGGGGAGCTGTTTTTT. This encodes CASSIQGQNTGELFF.

This clone was counted a few times. CDR3 residues: CASSITTSYEQYF. The CDR3 DNA sequence: TGTGCCAGTAGTATCACTACTTCCTACGAGCAGTACTTC. This chain joins TRBV19 and TRBJ2-7; D is undetermined. CDR1 and CDR2 from the germline V gene are LNHDA and SQIVND (reference sequence). The CDR3 is made up of 13 amino acids. With 3 bases removed from V and 1 base from J, the gap between germline ends came to 7 bases.

The V and J genes are TRBV28 and TRBJ2-3, with D perhaps assigned TRBD1 or TRBD2 (7 bases each). V lost 1 base and J 4 bases, leaving 15 bases between the germline ends. Per the germline V gene, CDR1 is MDHEN and CDR2 is SYDVKM. The CDR3 runs 16 residues. This CDR3 is CASSLSQGEGADTQYF. CDR3 nucleotides: TGTGCCAGCAGTTTATCCCAGGGGGAGGGCGCAGATACGCAGTATTTT. Together with reference TRBV28 and TRBJ2-3, the CDR3 gives the full variable domain: DVKVTQSSRYLVKRTGEKVFLECVQDMDHENMFWYRQDPGLGLRLIYFSYDVKMKEKGDIPEGYSVSREKKERFSLILESASTNQTSMYLCASSLSQGEGADTQYFGPGTRLTVL.

This clone is large (0.1 to 1%) within its sample. The gene calls are TRBV28 and TRBJ1-2; D is unresolved. Trimming took off 6 bases at V and 3 bases at J, with 11 bases between the two ends. The length of the CDR3 is 13 residues. Germline assignment: CDR1 MDHEN and CDR2 SYDVKM. The CDR3 DNA sequence: TGTGCCAGCAGACTTTCGGAGGACTATGGCTACACCTTC. The encoded protein is CASRLSEDYGYTF.

Only a few counts were recorded for this clone. The chain is built from TRBV11-3 and TRBJ2-7; D may be TRBD2 (5 bases). The germline gives CDR1 SGHNT, CDR2 YENEEA. V dropped 5 bases and J dropped 1 base, with 12 bases sitting between them. CDR3 size: 14 residues. The CDR3 coding sequence is TGTGCCAGCAGCCGAACAGCGGATTCCTACGAGCAGTACTTC. Translating gives CASSRTADSYEQYF. Based on the CDR3 plus reference TRBV11-3 and TRBJ2-7, the full variable domain is EAGVVQSPRYKIIEKKQPVAFWCNPISGHNTLYWYLQNLGQGPELLIRYENEEAVDDSQLPKDRFSAERLKGVDSTLKIQPAELGDSAVYLCASSRTADSYEQYFGPGTRLTVT.

V is TRBV6-5 and J is TRBJ2-7, with D tentatively TRBD2 (6 bases). The CDR3 covers 15 residues. Per the germline V gene, CDR1 is MNHEY and CDR2 is SVGAGI. V lost 6 bases and J lost 3, with 18 bases in between. This CDR3 is CASRSGGQDNYEQYF. In DNA, the CDR3 is TGTGCCAGCAGGTCCGGAGGGCAGGATAACTACGAGCAGTACTTC.

V is TRBV18 and J is TRBJ1-2; TRBD1 is a possible D gene (5 bases). CDR1 is KGHSH and CDR2 is LQKENI in the germline V gene. The V end lost 3 bases, the J end lost 4 bases, and 12 bases lay between the germline ends. This CDR3 region has 14 residues. The CDR3 DNA reads TGTGCCAGCTCACCGGTACAGGAGATCTATGGCTACACCTTC. It translates to CASSPVQEIYGYTF.

This clone has a single count. A junction boundary mismatches the germline segment, possibly from a read error. The chain is built from TRBV30 and TRBJ2-1; TRBD2 aligns across 9 bases. The CDR3 is made up of 14 amino acids. Looked up from germline, CDR1 is GTSNPN and CDR2 is SVGIG (reference sequence). CDR3 nucleotides: TGTGCCTGGAGTGTGGGACTAGCTAACAATGGGCAGTTCTTC. This gives the protein CAWSVGLANNGQFF.

This clone was counted a few times. One end of the junction does not line up with germline, which may come from a read error. The chain joins TRBV28 to TRBJ2-3; a possible D gene is TRBD2 (6 bases). Per the germline V gene, CDR1 is MDHEN and CDR2 is SYDVKM. This CDR3 spans 14 amino acids. CDR3 protein: CASSPRDSTYTQYF. The CDR3 DNA is TGTGCCAGCAGCCCTCGGGACTCCACATATACGCAGTATTTT.

The chain couples TRBV29-1 to TRBJ2-3; D is undetermined. The V end lost 0 bases, the J end lost 0 bases, and 4 bases lay between the germline ends. The CDR3 length is 13 residues. CDR1 is SQVTM, CDR2 ANQGSEA, per germline. CDR3 loop: CSVEDRSTDTQYF. CDR3 in DNA: TGCAGCGTTGAAGATCGGAGCACAGATACGCAGTATTTT.

The chain employs TRBV7-9 and TRBJ2-3, with D perhaps TRBD2 (5 bases). The CDR3 is made up of 16 amino acids. Deletions cut 5 bases from V and 2 bases from J, with 17 bases between. Germline assignment: CDR1 SEHNR and CDR2 FQNEAQ (reference sequence). The CDR3 sequence: CASSPRGQRNTDTQYF. CDR3 nucleotides: TGTGCCAGCAGCCCCCGGGGTCAGCGGAACACAGATACGCAGTATTTT. The full variable domain, its missing parts supplied by reference TRBV7-9 and TRBJ2-3, is DTGVSQNPRHKITKRGQNVTFRCDPISEHNRLYWYRQTLGQGPEFLTYFQNEAQLEKSRLLSDRFSAERPKGSFSTLEIQRTEQGDSAMYLCASSPRGQRNTDTQYFGPGTRLTVL.

V gene TRBV7-9 combines with J gene TRBJ1-4, with 8 bases that match TRBD1. The trim removed 5 bases at V and 4 bases at J, leaving 6 bases unmatched. Germline V gives CDR1 SEHNR, CDR2 FQNEAQ (reference sequence). The CDR3 contains 15 residues. The CDR3 is CASSDSDRGNEKLFF. CDR3 coding DNA: TGTGCCAGCAGCGACTCTGACAGGGGTAATGAAAAACTGTTTTTT.

V and J are TRBV5-4 and TRBJ2-1, with D unresolved. The CDR3 covers 13 residues. V dropped 4 bases and J dropped 7 bases, with 12 bases sitting between them. Germline CDR1 reads SGHNT; CDR2 reads YYREEE (reference sequence). The CDR3 protein is CASSLWISNEQFF. CDR3 DNA sequence: TGTGCCAGCAGCCTCTGGATATCGAATGAGCAGTTCTTC.

This rearrangement joins TRBV5-4 to TRBJ2-7, with 11 nucleotides matching TRBD1. The CDR3 contains 15 residues. Germline lookup yields CDR1 SGHNT and CDR2 YYREEE (reference sequence). The ends lost 3 bases at V and 2 bases at J; junction bases unmatched: 4. CDR3 region: CASSSRDRGTYEQYF. CDR3 nucleotide sequence: TGTGCCAGCAGCTCCCGGGACAGGGGGACCTACGAGCAGTACTTC.

The chain joins TRBV4-1 to TRBJ2-3; D might be TRBD1 (5 bases). Looked up from germline, CDR1 is MGHRA and CDR2 is YSYEKL. Trimming cost V 3 bases and J 6 bases, with 10 bases left between them. The CDR3 has 13 amino acids. The CDR3 here is CASSHLGADTQYF. CDR3 DNA sequence: TGCGCCAGCAGCCATCTAGGGGCGGATACGCAGTATTTT.

This sequence joins TRBV9 and TRBJ2-7; D gene unclear. The germline gives CDR1 SGDLS, CDR2 YYNGEE. The CDR3 is 14 residues long. Trimming removed 2 bases at V and 1 base at J, with 10 bases between. The DNA of the CDR3 is TGTGCCAGCAGCGTTGGGTCACAGTCCTACGAGCAGTACTTC. Protein product: CASSVGSQSYEQYF.